The rows below give T cell receptor beta chains drawn from one sample of a study of OX40 agonist ivuxolimab in advanced cancers. Libraries were prepared by immunoSEQ multiplex PCR; TCRdb keeps only in-frame clonotypes and omits some of them. Here the sample spans approximately 91,000 clones, more than 70% being singletons. The sequencing here drew on CD4+ or CD8+ T cells sorted from blood, taken in a trial of the OX40 agonist ivuxolimab. Receptors were obtained from an adult with an advanced solid tumor such as melanoma, head and neck, liver or kidney cancer. CDR3s include the opening cysteine and the closing phenylalanine or tryptophan. A D gene is named only where the DNA matches it firmly. Clone size is stated in some rows and not others, as once, few, many or a class when expanded.

CDR3 DNA	CDR3 protein	V gene	J gene	clone size	D gene
TGTGCCAGCAGCTTATCCCGGGACGGGGAGCTGTTTTTT	CASSLSRDGELFF	TRBV7-6	TRBJ2-2	-	-
TGCAGCACAAAGGGACCAGCCTACGAGCAGTACTTC	CSTKGPAYEQYF	TRBV29-1	TRBJ2-7	-	-
TGTGCCTGGAGAACGCGGGGACAGGGGTTTTACACCGGGGAGCTGTTTTTT	CAWRTRGQGFYTGELFF	TRBV30	TRBJ2-2	-	TRBD1
TGCGCCAGCAGCTTGATTAGCGGGAATTACAATGAGCAGTTCTTC	CASSLISGNYNEQFF	TRBV5-1	TRBJ2-1	-	TRBD2
TGTGCCAGCAGTGAGTTAGCCGATACGCAGTATTTT	CASSELADTQYF	TRBV6-1	TRBJ2-3	-	-
TGTGCCAGCACCAAGACGGGGGGGTCCTACAATGAGCAGTTCTTC	CASTKTGGSYNEQFF	TRBV6-5	TRBJ2-1	few	TRBD2
TGTGCCAGCAGACGAGCGGGGTGGGGGATCTATGGCTACACCTTC	CASRRAGWGIYGYTF	TRBV13	TRBJ1-2	few	-
TGTGCCAGCAGCATGGGACTAGCGGGAGCTAGTGAGCAGTTCTTC	CASSMGLAGASEQFF	TRBV7-3	TRBJ2-1	few	TRBD2
TGTGCCTGGAGGACAGGGGGCAATCAGCCCCAGCATTTT	CAWRTGGNQPQHF	TRBV30	TRBJ1-5	once	TRBD1
TGTGCCAGCAGCCAGACATTTAACTATGGCTACACCTTC	CASSQTFNYGYTF	TRBV9	TRBJ1-2	once	-
TGTGCAAGTCGCTTATCGGGGCCCCAGTTCTTC	CASRLSGPQFF	TRBV12-2	TRBJ2-1	-	-
TGTGCCAGCAGCTTAGCTGGGGCCAACGTCCTGACTTTC	CASSLAGANVLTF	TRBV7-3	TRBJ2-6	-	-
TGTGCCAGCAGTTTAAGTCCTGTACAAGAGACCCAGTACTTC	CASSLSPVQETQYF	TRBV28	TRBJ2-5	-	-
TGTGCCAGCAGTTTATCCCCCGGAAGGGCGAACACTGAAGCTTTCTTT	CASSLSPGRANTEAFF	TRBV27	TRBJ1-1	-	-
TGTGCCAGCAGCGCTAGGGGACAGAGAACAGATACGCAGTATTTT	CASSARGQRTDTQYF	TRBV9	TRBJ2-3	few	TRBD1
TGTGCCAGCAAAAGAGACAGATTTAATGAAAAACTGTTTTTT	CASKRDRFNEKLFF	TRBV28	TRBJ1-4	-	-
TGTGCCAGCAGTTCTCCGGGTTGGGGTGAAAAACTGTTTTTT	CASSSPGWGEKLFF	TRBV6-5	TRBJ1-4	-	-
TGTGCCAGCAGCCACGGACAGGCGGAAGAGACCCAGTACTTC	CASSHGQAEETQYF	TRBV9	TRBJ2-5	-	TRBD1
TGCGCCAGCAGTGACTCACGGACCGGGACTAGTATATCCTACGAGCAGTACTTC	CASSDSRTGTSISYEQYF	TRBV10-1	TRBJ2-7	-	TRBD2
TGTGCCAGCAGCTCGGCAGGTGGCACTGAAGCTTTCTTT	CASSSAGGTEAFF	TRBV11-3	TRBJ1-1	-	-
TGTGCCAGCAGGGGTAGCGGGAGAGGGGGAGAGACCCAGTACTTC	CASRGSGRGGETQYF	TRBV6-6	TRBJ2-5	-	TRBD2
TGTGCCAGCAGCACCCAGAGGGCCTACGAGCAGTACTTC	CASSTQRAYEQYF	TRBV7-2	TRBJ2-7	-	-
TGTGCCAGCAGCTTTGGGGGGACCGGGGAGCTGTTTTTT	CASSFGGTGELFF	TRBV7-9	TRBJ2-2	-	-
TGTGCCAGCAGCAAAGGGACTAGCGGGAGGGCACTAGATACGCAGTATTTT	CASSKGTSGRALDTQYF	TRBV11-2	TRBJ2-3	-	TRBD2
TGTGCCAGCAGTGAAGGAGGGCCGGTAGGAGAGACCCAGTACTTC	CASSEGGPVGETQYF	TRBV6-1	TRBJ2-5	-	-
TGCGCCAGCAGCTTCGTTCGTGAGAACACCGGGGAGCTGTTTTTT	CASSFVRENTGELFF	TRBV5-1	TRBJ2-2	-	-
TGTGCCAGTAGTGCGAGTAGCGGATACCAAGAGACCCAGTACTTC	CASSASSGYQETQYF	TRBV19	TRBJ2-5	-	-
TGTGCCAGTACAAACACCGAGGGATATAGCAATCAGCCCCAGCATTTT	CASTNTEGYSNQPQHF	TRBV19	TRBJ1-5	-	-
TGTGCCAGCTCCCAACAGGCGAACACTGAAGCTTTCTTT	CASSQQANTEAFF	TRBV18	TRBJ1-1	-	-
TGTGCCAGTAGTATAGGTGTTGTGGGACTAGCGGGGCCCGGGGAGCTGTTTTTT	CASSIGVVGLAGPGELFF	TRBV19	TRBJ2-2	-	TRBD2
TGTGCCAGCAGCTTAGATTGCAGGGCGGTGGGTAATGAAAAACTGTTTTTT	CASSLDCRAVGNEKLFF	TRBV7-3	TRBJ1-4	-	-
TGTGCCAGTAGAAAAGCAGATCAAGAGACCCAGTACTTC	CASRKADQETQYF	TRBV19	TRBJ2-5	-	-
TGCAGCGTAGACTCGGGACTAGGCCACAATGAGCAGTTCTTC	CSVDSGLGHNEQFF	TRBV29-1	TRBJ2-1	-	TRBD2
TGTGCCAGCAGACGGTCGGAGTGGTCAAACAATGAGCAGTTCTTC	CASRRSEWSNNEQFF	TRBV6-5	TRBJ2-1	once	-
TGCGCCAGCAGTGAGGTAACCTACGAAAAACTGTTTTTT	CASSEVTYEKLFF	TRBV10-2	TRBJ1-4	-	-
TGTGCCAGCAGCTTAGGGGCTGAGACCCAGTACTTC	CASSLGAETQYF	TRBV7-9	TRBJ2-5	-	-
TGTGCCAGCAGTTTAATGGGAGGGGGGAACACCGGGGAGCTGTTTTTT	CASSLMGGGNTGELFF	TRBV27	TRBJ2-2	-	-
TGTGCCATCAGGGGACTACTAGCCTCACCCCTCCACTTT	CAIRGLLASPLHF	TRBV10-3	TRBJ1-6	-	-
TGTGCCAGCAGCTTAAAGAGAAACACCATATATTTT	CASSLKRNTIYF	TRBV5-6	TRBJ1-3	once	-
TGTGCCAGCAGCCGGGGGCATGGCGGGCATTCTCGCACAGATACGCAGTATTTT	CASSRGHGGHSRTDTQYF	TRBV7-6	TRBJ2-3	-	-
TGTGCCAGTAGTGAGACTGGGATGCCTACAGATACGCAGTATTTT	CASSETGMPTDTQYF	TRBV19	TRBJ2-3	-	-
TGTGCCAGCAGTTCGGGACAGGGGTTAGGAGTTAACACCATATATTTT	CASSSGQGLGVNTIYF	TRBV28	TRBJ1-3	-	TRBD1
TGTGCCAGCAGCTTAGGACAGGGCGAGGGAACAGATACGCAGTATTTT	CASSLGQGEGTDTQYF	TRBV7-2	TRBJ2-3	-	TRBD1
TGTGCCAGCAGCGGTCAGGGGGTTGGGAACACTGAAGCTTTCTTT	CASSGQGVGNTEAFF	TRBV5-4	TRBJ1-1	-	TRBD1
TGTGCCAGCAGCGCAGTCGGGACAGGGAGCACAGATACGCAGTATTTT	CASSAVGTGSTDTQYF	TRBV9	TRBJ2-3	-	TRBD1
TGTGCCAGCAGTGCACAAATCTCTGGAAACACCATATATTTT	CASSAQISGNTIYF	TRBV6-5	TRBJ1-3	once	-
TGTGCCAGCAGCCAAATCCGGGACAGGGATAACGGGGAGCTGTTTTTT	CASSQIRDRDNGELFF	TRBV7-2	TRBJ2-2	-	TRBD1
TGTGCCAGCAGACCGGGACTCTATAATTCACCCCTCCACTTT	CASRPGLYNSPLHF	TRBV2	TRBJ1-6	-	-
TGCGCCAGCTCGGCTAGCGCTTGGGGCGAGCAGTACTTC	CASSASAWGEQYF	TRBV10-1	TRBJ2-7	-	-
TGTAGCGCCCGACAGGCCCAGGGGGAAAAACTGTTTTTT	CSARQAQGEKLFF	TRBV29-1	TRBJ1-4	-	-
TGTGCCAGCAGCCGACTAGCGGGAGGCACAGATACGCAGTATTTT	CASSRLAGGTDTQYF	TRBV14	TRBJ2-3	-	TRBD2